Each of the 6 T cell receptor beta chains below was sequenced from the same sample in a study of human T cells and chemical hapten exposure (dated by TCRdb to about 2021). The method was 5' RACE. The instrument was an Illumina MiSeq. Clones were called with MiXCR by TCRdb after fastp trimmed the public reads at Q25, and only in-frame beta chains were retained. A single entry per CDR3 protein holds the most common genes and DNA from its merged rows. This sample lists 65,000 to 95,000 distinct CDR3 sequences; roughly 8% were detected once. Around 2.3% of the sample lies in the top ten. Total RNA was extracted from unfractionated whole blood that had been collected in Tempus Blood RNA tubes. These receptors were collected from a male donor in good health.

The V and J genes are TRBV7-3 and TRBJ2-7; 12 positions agree with TRBD1. The CDR3 has 14 residues. After removal of 4 bases from V and 6 bases from J, the junction contained 4 bases not matched to a gene. CDR1 and CDR2 (germline): SGHTA, FQGTGA. This chain's CDR3 is CASSSGTGGSEQYF. For the CDR3, the DNA is TGTGCCAGCAGCTCCGGGACAGGGGGCAGCGAGCAGTACTTC.

The gene calls are TRBV6-6 and TRBJ1-5; 10 nucleotides align to TRBD1. The trim removed 5 bases at V and 5 bases at J, leaving 6 bases unmatched. The CDR3 is made up of 15 amino acids. From germline, CDR1 is MNHNY and CDR2 SVGAGI (reference sequence). DNA of the CDR3: TGTGCCAGCAGTGCGCCGGACAGGGGGTATCAGCCCCAGCATTTT. Translation: CASSAPDRGYQPQHF.

The chain uses TRBV20-1 and TRBJ1-1; 9 bases map to TRBD1. Germline assignment: CDR1 DFQATT and CDR2 SNEGSKA (reference sequence). The CDR3 has 13 residues. After removal of 3 bases from V and 3 bases from J, the junction contained 2 bases not matched to a gene. The CDR3 sequence: CSASYRGHTEAFF. The CDR3 DNA sequence: TGCAGTGCTAGCTACAGGGGGCACACTGAAGCTTTCTTT.

This clonotype was detected many times. V gene TRBV20-1 combines with J gene TRBJ2-5; 7 bases map to TRBD2. CDR1 and CDR2 from the germline V gene are DFQATT and SNEGSKA (reference sequence). The length of the CDR3 is 15 residues. V was clipped by 1 base and J by 2 bases; unmatched bases: 7. The CDR3 loop is CSARGLASGQETQYF. CDR3 nucleotide sequence: TGCAGTGCTAGAGGGTTGGCTAGCGGTCAAGAGACCCAGTACTTC.

This clonotype was detected ten times or more. V usage is TRBV6-2 or TRBV6-3 and J usage is TRBJ2-1, with D possibly TRBD1 on 6 matching bases. Trimming took 5 bases from V and 8 from J, leaving 22 bases between them. This CDR3 is built from 16 residues. Looked up from germline, CDR1 is MNHEY and CDR2 is SVGEGT. Written as DNA, the CDR3 is TGTGCCAGCAGTCCATCCCGCACAGGGTCTATCGATGAGCAGTTCTTC. Translating it yields CASSPSRTGSIDEQFF.

The genes are TRBV30 and TRBJ1-3; D not certain. Per germline, CDR1 GTSNPN and CDR2 SVGIG (reference sequence). V lost 2 bases, J lost 4 bases, and 12 bases lay in between. The CDR3 covers 14 residues. The CDR3 region is CAWSPGYSGNTIYF. Here the CDR3 DNA reads TGTGCCTGGAGTCCGGGTTACTCCGGAAACACCATATATTTT.